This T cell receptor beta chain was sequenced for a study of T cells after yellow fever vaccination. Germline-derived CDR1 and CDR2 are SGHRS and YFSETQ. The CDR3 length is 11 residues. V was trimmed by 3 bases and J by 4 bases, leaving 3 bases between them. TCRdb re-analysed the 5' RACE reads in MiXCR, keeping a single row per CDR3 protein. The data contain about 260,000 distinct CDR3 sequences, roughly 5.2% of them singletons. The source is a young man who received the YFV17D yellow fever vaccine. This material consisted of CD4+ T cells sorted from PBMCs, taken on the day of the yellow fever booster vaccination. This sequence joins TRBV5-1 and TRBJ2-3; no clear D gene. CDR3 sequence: CASSWSDTQYF. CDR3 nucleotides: TGCGCCAGCAGCTGGTCAGATACGCAGTATTTT. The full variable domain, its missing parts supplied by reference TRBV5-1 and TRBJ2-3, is KAGVTQTPRYLIKTRGQQVTLSCSPISGHRSVSWYQQTPGQGLQFLFEYFSETQRNKGNFPGRFSGRQFSNSRSEMNVSTLELGDSALYLCASSWSDTQYFGPGTRLTVL.